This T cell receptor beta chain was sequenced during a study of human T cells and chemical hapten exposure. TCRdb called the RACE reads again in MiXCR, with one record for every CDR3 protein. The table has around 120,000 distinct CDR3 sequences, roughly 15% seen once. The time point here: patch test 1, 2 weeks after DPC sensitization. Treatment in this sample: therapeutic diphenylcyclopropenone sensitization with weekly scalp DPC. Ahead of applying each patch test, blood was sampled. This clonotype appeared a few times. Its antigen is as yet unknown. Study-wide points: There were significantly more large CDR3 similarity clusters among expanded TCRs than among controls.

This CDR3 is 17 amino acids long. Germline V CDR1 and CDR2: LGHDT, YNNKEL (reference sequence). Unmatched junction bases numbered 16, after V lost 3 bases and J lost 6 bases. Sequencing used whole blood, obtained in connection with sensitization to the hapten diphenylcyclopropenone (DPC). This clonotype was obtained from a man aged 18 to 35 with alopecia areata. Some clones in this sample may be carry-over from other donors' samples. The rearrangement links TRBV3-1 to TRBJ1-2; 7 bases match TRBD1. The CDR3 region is CASSQGLIQGKGDGYTF. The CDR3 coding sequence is TGTGCCAGCAGCCAGGGCCTAATACAGGGGAAGGGCGATGGCTACACCTTC.